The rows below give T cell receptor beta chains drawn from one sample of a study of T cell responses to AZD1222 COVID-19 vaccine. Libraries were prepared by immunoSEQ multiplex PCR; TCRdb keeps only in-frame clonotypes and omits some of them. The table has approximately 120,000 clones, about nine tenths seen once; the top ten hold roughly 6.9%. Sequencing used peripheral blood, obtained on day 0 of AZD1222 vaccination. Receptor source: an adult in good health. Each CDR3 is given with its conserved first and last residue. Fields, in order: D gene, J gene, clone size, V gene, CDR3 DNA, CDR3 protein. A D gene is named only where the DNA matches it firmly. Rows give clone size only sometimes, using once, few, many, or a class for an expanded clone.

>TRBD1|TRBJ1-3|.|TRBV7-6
TGTGCCAGCAGACAACGGGCAGGGGGGGACCACTCTGGAAACACCATATATTTT
CASRQRAGGDHSGNTIYF
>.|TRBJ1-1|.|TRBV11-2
TGTGCCAGCAGCTTAGATCTTCCCACTGAAGCTTTCTTT
CASSLDLPTEAFF
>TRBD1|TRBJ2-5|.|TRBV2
TGTGCCAGCAGTCTAGGGGGCCAAGGGGAGACCCAGTACTTC
CASSLGGQGETQYF
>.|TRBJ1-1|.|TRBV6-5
TGTGCCAGCAATCGCCCCGCGGGGAACACTGAAGCTTTCTTT
CASNRPAGNTEAFF
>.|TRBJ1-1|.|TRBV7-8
TGTGCCAGCAGCTTTCGGTTACCGGGGGGGAACACTGAAGCTTTCTTT
CASSFRLPGGNTEAFF
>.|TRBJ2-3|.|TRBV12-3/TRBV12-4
TGTGCCAGCAGTCGGCTCGGAGGAGATACGCAGTATTTT
CASSRLGGDTQYF
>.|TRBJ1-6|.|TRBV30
TGTGCCGCGTGGCCGAGCTCCTATAATTCACCCCTCCACTTT
CAAWPSSYNSPLHF
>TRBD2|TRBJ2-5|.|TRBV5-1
TGCGCCAGCAGCCGGACTAGCGGGGAGGGGGAGACCCAGTACTTC
CASSRTSGEGETQYF
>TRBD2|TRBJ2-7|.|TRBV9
TGTGCCAGCAGCGTAGGCGGGGGGAGAGGGTACGAGCAGTACTTC
CASSVGGGRGYEQYF
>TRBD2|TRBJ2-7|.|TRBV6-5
TGTGCCAGCAGTTACGGGCCTAGCGGGGCCTACGAGCAGTACTTC
CASSYGPSGAYEQYF
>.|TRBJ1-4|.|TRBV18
TGTGCCAGCTCACCTGGACCAGTTGCAACTAATGAAAAACTGTTTTTT
CASSPGPVATNEKLFF
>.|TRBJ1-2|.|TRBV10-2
TGCGCCAGCAGTGAGTCGGCGGCCTATGGCTACACCTTC
CASSESAAYGYTF
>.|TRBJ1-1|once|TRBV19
TGTGCCACCCAGGGGCCGGTGAACACTGAAGCTTTCTTT
CATQGPVNTEAFF
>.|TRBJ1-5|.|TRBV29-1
TGCAGCGTTGAATGGGCGAGGGATCAGCCCCAGCATTTT
CSVEWARDQPQHF
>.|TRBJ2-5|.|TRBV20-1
TGCAGTGCTCCCTGGCGAGAGACCCAGTACTTC
CSAPWRETQYF
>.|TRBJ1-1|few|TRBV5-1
TGCGCCAGCAGCACCCAGACAAGTACCGATGAAGCTTTCTTT
CASSTQTSTDEAFF
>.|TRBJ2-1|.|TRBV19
TGTGCCAGTAGTGATTCTAGCGTTAATCAGGGTGAGCAGTTCTTC
CASSDSSVNQGEQFF
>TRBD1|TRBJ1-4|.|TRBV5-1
TGCGCCAGCAGCTTTACAGGGGTCCGGGACTATGGTAATGAAAAACTGTTTTTT
CASSFTGVRDYGNEKLFF
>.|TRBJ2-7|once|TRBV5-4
TGTGCCAGCAGCTTGGATTGGGGCCACGAGCAGTACTTC
CASSLDWGHEQYF
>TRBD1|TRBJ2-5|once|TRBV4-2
TGTGCCAGCAGCCAAGGCCGGGACAGGCAAGAGACCCAGTACTTC
CASSQGRDRQETQYF
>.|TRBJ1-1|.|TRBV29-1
TGCAGCGTTGAACACGGGAACACTGAAGCTTTCTTT
CSVEHGNTEAFF
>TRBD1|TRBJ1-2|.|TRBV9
TGTGCCAGCAGGACAGGGAGGCTTGGCTACACCTTC
CASRTGRLGYTF
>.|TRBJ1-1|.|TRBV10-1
TGCGCCAGCAGTGAGTACGGCCTGAACACTGAAGCTTTCTTT
CASSEYGLNTEAFF
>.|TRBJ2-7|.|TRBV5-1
TGCGCCAGCAGCGACCGGGACCCCTCCTACGAGCAGTACTTC
CASSDRDPSYEQYF
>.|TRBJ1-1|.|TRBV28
TGTGCCAGCCGGACCTTGAACACTGAAGCTTTCTTT
CASRTLNTEAFF
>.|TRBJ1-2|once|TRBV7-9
TGTGCCAGCAGCTTAGGGGGGAACTATGGCTACACCTTC
CASSLGGNYGYTF
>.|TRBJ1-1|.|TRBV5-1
TGCGCCAGCAGCTTGGGGATGGGGGTCACTGAAGCTTTCTTT
CASSLGMGVTEAFF
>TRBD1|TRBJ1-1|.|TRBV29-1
TGCAGCGTTGACGAGTCGCAGGGGGCTGAAGCTTTCTTT
CSVDESQGAEAFF
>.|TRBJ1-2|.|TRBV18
TGTGCCAGCTCAGAATTAGAATTTTATGGCTACACCTTC
CASSELEFYGYTF
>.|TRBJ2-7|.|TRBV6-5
TGTGCCAGCTCACGGGGCATCACCTACGAGCAGTACTTC
CASSRGITYEQYF
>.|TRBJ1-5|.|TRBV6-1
TGTGCCAGCAGTGAAGCAGGGGGGAAAAATCAGCCCCAGCATTTT
CASSEAGGKNQPQHF
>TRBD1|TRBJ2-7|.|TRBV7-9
TGTGCCAGCAGCTCCCAGCTGGACAGGGGCCCATTCAGCTCCTACGAGCAGTACTTC
CASSSQLDRGPFSSYEQYF
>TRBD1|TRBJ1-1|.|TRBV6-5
TGTGCCAGCAGTTACCCGGACAGGCTCACTGAAGCTTTCTTT
CASSYPDRLTEAFF
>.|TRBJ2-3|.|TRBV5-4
TGTGCCAGCAGCCCACCAGGAGTCACAGATACGCAGTATTTT
CASSPPGVTDTQYF
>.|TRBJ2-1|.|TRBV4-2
TGTGCCAGCAGCCAAGGAGTTTATGAGCAGTTCTTC
CASSQGVYEQFF
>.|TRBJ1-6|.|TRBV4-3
TGCGCCAGCAGCCAAGATTCCGGGAATAATTCACCCCTCCACTTT
CASSQDSGNNSPLHF
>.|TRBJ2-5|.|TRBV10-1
TGCGCCAGCAGTGAGATTGGGGTGGAGACCCAGTACTTC
CASSEIGVETQYF
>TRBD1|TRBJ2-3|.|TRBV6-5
TGTGCCAGCAGTTTCCCCGGGACAGGTGGGACAGATACGCAGTATTTT
CASSFPGTGGTDTQYF
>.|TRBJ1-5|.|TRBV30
TGTGCCTGGGCACCACAGAGGATTGGGGCTCAGCCCCAGCATTTT
CAWAPQRIGAQPQHF
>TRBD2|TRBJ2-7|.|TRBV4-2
TGTGCCAGCAGTAGCGGGGGGCCCTCCTACGAGCAGTACTTC
CASSSGGPSYEQYF
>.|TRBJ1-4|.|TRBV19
TGTGCCAGTAGAGACAGAGTTAATGAAAAACTGTTTTTT
CASRDRVNEKLFF
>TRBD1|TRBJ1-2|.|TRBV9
TGTGCCAGCAGCCCCGGACAGGGAGCTAACTATGGCTACACCTTC
CASSPGQGANYGYTF
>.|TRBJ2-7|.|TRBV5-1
TGCGCCAGCAGCTTGGGCCCCGAGCAGTACTTC
CASSLGPEQYF
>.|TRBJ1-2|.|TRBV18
TGTGCCAGCTCAGCGGGGGCCAGGGACTATGGCTACACCTTC
CASSAGARDYGYTF
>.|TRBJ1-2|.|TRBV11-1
TGTGCCAGCAGCTCCAGATTGAGTCCGCATGGCTACACCTTC
CASSSRLSPHGYTF
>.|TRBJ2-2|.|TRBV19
TGTGCCAGTAGTATTACACGGGGCACCGGGGAGCTGTTTTTT
CASSITRGTGELFF
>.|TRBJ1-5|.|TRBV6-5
TGTGCCAGCAGCCCCTTTACGCGTGGGTCGCCCCAGCATTTT
CASSPFTRGSPQHF
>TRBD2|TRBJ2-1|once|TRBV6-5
TGTGCCAGCAGGGGTAGCGGGAGTGACAATGAGCAGTTCTTC
CASRGSGSDNEQFF
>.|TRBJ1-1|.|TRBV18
TGTGCCAGCTCCCTATGGGGTCGGGGAGCTAACACTGAAGCTTTCTTT
CASSLWGRGANTEAFF
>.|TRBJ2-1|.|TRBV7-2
TGTGCCAGCTCCCAAGGGGTGGTTGAGCAGTTCTTC
CASSQGVVEQFF
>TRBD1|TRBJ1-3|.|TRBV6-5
TGTGCCAGCAGTTACGGGACAGGGGCCATCGGAAACACCATATATTTT
CASSYGTGAIGNTIYF
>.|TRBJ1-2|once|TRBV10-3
TGTGCCATCAGCGCGACAGAGGACTATGGCTACACCTTC
CAISATEDYGYTF
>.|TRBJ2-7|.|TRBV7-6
TGTGCCAGCAGCTTAGGTGTTAGCTCCTACGAGCAGTACTTC
CASSLGVSSYEQYF
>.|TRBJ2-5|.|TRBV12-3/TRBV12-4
TGTGCCAGCAGTCGTCAAGAGACCCAGTACTTC
CASSRQETQYF
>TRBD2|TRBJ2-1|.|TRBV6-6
TGTGCCAGCAGCCGGGGAGCGGGGCGGTACAATGAGCAGTTCTTC
CASSRGAGRYNEQFF
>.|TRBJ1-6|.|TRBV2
TGTGCCGGACATCTGAGCTCCTATAATTCACCCCTCCACTTT
CAGHLSSYNSPLHF
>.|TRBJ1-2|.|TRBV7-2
TGTGCCAGCAGCTTAGAGTATGGCAGACCAACTAACTATGGCTACACCTTC
CASSLEYGRPTNYGYTF
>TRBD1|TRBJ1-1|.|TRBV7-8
TGTGCCAGCAGCTCCCTAGGACAGGGCTCTGAAGCTTTCTTT
CASSSLGQGSEAFF
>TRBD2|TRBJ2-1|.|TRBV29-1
TGCAGCGGGACTAGCAGGGATGAGCAGTTCTTC
CSGTSRDEQFF
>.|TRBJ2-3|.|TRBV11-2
TGTGCCAGCAGACTGAGACTTGGCACAGATACGCAGTATTTT
CASRLRLGTDTQYF